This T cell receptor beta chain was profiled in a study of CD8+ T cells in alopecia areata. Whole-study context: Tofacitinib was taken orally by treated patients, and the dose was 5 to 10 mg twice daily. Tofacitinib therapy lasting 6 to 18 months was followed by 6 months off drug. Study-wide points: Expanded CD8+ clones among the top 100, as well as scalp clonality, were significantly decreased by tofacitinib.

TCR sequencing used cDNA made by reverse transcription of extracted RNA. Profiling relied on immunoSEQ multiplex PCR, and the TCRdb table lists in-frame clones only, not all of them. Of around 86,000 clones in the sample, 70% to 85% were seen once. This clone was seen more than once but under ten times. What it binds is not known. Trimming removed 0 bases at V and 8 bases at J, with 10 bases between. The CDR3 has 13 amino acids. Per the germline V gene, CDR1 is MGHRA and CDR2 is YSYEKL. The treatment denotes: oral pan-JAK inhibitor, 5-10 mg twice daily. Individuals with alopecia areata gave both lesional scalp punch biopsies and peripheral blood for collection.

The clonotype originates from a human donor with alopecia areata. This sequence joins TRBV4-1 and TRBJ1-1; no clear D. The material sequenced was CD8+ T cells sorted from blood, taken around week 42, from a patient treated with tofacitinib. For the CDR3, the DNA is TGCGCCAGCAGCCAAGAGAAGTGGTTCGAAGCTTTCTTT. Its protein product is CASSQEKWFEAFF.